The 10 T cell receptor beta chains in this list originate from one sample, sequenced in a study of tumour-infiltrating T cells in Burkitt lymphoma. Generated by immunoSEQ multiplex PCR, the TCRdb table keeps only in-frame clones and is missing some. The table includes thousands of clones, 81% detected once. Sample: tumor tissue. All receptors derive from a human donor with diffuse large B-cell lymphoma.

The CDR3 is CASSRRGSGELFF. The CDR3 DNA follows: TGCGCCAGCAGCCGTCGTGGGTCCGGGGAGCTGTTTTTT. This sequence joins TRBV4-3 and TRBJ2-2, with D unclear. This CDR3 has 13 residues. Trimming pared 4 bases from V and 6 bases from J, leaving 9 bases between. Germline CDR1 LGHNA, CDR2 YSLEER.

This clone was recorded once. The rearrangement uses TRBV19 and TRBJ2-3, with D perhaps TRBD1 (7 bases). The CDR3 is 13 amino acids. Trimming pared 6 bases from V and 8 bases from J, leaving 15 bases between. CDR1 LNHDA and CDR2 SQIVND come from the germline V gene (reference sequence). CDR3 coding DNA: TGTGCCAGTAGCACAGGGACAGCGGGTACGCAGTATTTT. Translated, it gives CASSTGTAGTQYF.

The chain links TRBV27 to TRBJ2-3; 12 bases match TRBD2. CDR3 length: 17 amino acids. The germline CDR1 and CDR2 sequences are MNHEY and SMNVEV (reference sequence). V shed 5 bases, J shed 1 base, and the junction held 7 bases outside the gene matches. For the CDR3, the DNA is TGTGCCAGCAGTGCGAGACTAGCGGGGGACCGCACAGATACGCAGTATTTT. This gives the protein CASSARLAGDRTDTQYF.

The CDR3 nucleotides are TGCGCCAGCAGCTTGGGGGCCCCCTTGGGGACTGAAGCTTTCTTT. Translated: CASSLGAPLGTEAFF. This chain uses TRBV5-1 with TRBJ1-1, with D uncertain. Trimming took off 0 bases at V and 5 bases at J, with 14 bases between the two ends. This CDR3 is built from 15 residues. CDR1 SGHRS and CDR2 YFSETQ come from the germline V gene.

This rearrangement joins TRBV19 to TRBJ2-1, with 7 bases identical to TRBD2. Looked up from germline, CDR1 is LNHDA and CDR2 is SQIVND (reference sequence). Unmatched junction bases numbered 3, after V lost 6 bases and J lost 1 base. The length of the CDR3 is 14 residues. The CDR3 DNA is TGTGCCAGTAGCGGGGGGTTATCCTACAATGAGCAGTTCTTC. This gives the protein CASSGGLSYNEQFF.

This rearrangement joins TRBV7-8 to TRBJ2-4; 9 nucleotides line up with TRBD1. There are 14 residues in the CDR3. Germline CDR1 is SGHVS and CDR2 is FQNEAQ. V lost 5 bases to trimming and J lost 8 bases; unmatched junction nucleotides: 7. The CDR3 DNA is TGTGCCAGCAGCCGAGGGCGACAGGGGGACATTCAGTACTTC. Translating gives CASSRGRQGDIQYF.

This chain connects TRBV7-2 to TRBJ2-5, with D unresolved. This CDR3 has 13 residues. V dropped 4 bases and J dropped 4 bases, with 10 bases sitting between them. Germline assignment: CDR1 SGHTA and CDR2 FQGNSA. In DNA form, the CDR3 reads TGTGCCAGCAGCTCCCTAGGTCGAGAGACCCAGTACTTC. Translated, it gives CASSSLGRETQYF.

The chain employs TRBV5-1 and TRBJ2-1, with TRBD1 identical over 8 bases. V lost 7 bases to trimming and J lost 8 bases; unmatched junction nucleotides: 14. The CDR3 has 15 amino acids. CDR1 and CDR2 from the germline V gene are SGHRS and YFSETQ. The CDR3 loop is CASGMLRGPGYEQFF. The CDR3 coding sequence is TGCGCCAGCGGGATGCTCAGGGGGCCTGGTTATGAGCAGTTCTTC.

V is TRBV9 and J is TRBJ2-3; D unresolved. The germline V gene encodes CDR1 SGDLS and CDR2 YYNGEE. V dropped 6 bases and J dropped 0 bases, with 11 bases sitting between them. The CDR3 extends over 14 amino acids. CDR3 DNA sequence: TGTGCCAGCAACAAAGGGCAAAGCACAGATACGCAGTATTTT. Protein: CASNKGQSTDTQYF.

The V call is TRBV30, the J call TRBJ2-4, with 10 bases fitting TRBD2. Germline V gene data show CDR1 as GTSNPN and CDR2 as SVGIG (reference sequence). The CDR3 contains 18 residues. Germline trimming cut 0 bases from V and 3 bases from J; bases unmatched to any gene: 11. CDR3 residues: CAWSVPSGGARGKNIQYF. CDR3 sequence (DNA): TGTGCCTGGAGTGTACCCAGCGGGGGGGCCCGGGGCAAAAACATTCAGTACTTC.